These 8 T cell receptor beta chains were sequenced from one sample in a study of patients and donors after allogeneic stem cell transplantation. TCRdb reprocessed the RT-PCR reads via MiXCR and lists one record per CDR3 protein. The sample yields roughly 200,000 distinct CDR3 sequences, 41% seen once. The material sequenced was blood, either unsorted or a sorted T cell fraction (not recorded which). The receptors were sampled from a human donor who was either an allogeneic HSCT recipient or a stem cell or donor lymphocyte infusion donor (not recorded which). It is not recorded whose cells these are; they may come from a transplant donor.

The chain joins TRBV15 to TRBJ1-5, with 7 bases matching TRBD1. The junction had 19 bases not matched to a gene; V was cut back by 3 bases and J by 2 bases. This CDR3 is 20 amino acids long. Germline V gene lookup returns CDR1 LNHNV and CDR2 YYDKDF (reference sequence). CDR3 nucleotides: TGTGCCACCAGCAGGATAAGGGTGATAGGGGGCGAGTTTGGCAATCAGCCCCAGCATTTT. Encoded protein: CATSRIRVIGGEFGNQPQHF. The full variable domain, completed using reference TRBV15 and TRBJ1-5, is DAMVIQNPRYQVTQFGKPVTLSCSQTLNHNVMYWYQQKSSQAPKLLFHYYDKDFNNEADTPDNFQSRRPNTSFCFLDIRSPGLGDTAMYLCATSRIRVIGGEFGNQPQHFGDGTRLSIL.

The chain employs TRBV7-9 and TRBJ1-2; D unclear. Trimming took off 6 bases at V and 0 bases at J, with 17 bases between the two ends. CDR3 length equals 16 residues. Germline CDR1 reads SEHNR; CDR2 reads FQNEAQ (reference sequence). The CDR3 reads CASSPDLRSSNYGYTF. The CDR3 DNA reads TGTGCCAGCAGTCCTGATCTCCGTTCCTCTAACTATGGCTACACCTTC. Complete variable domain (other parts from reference TRBV7-9 and TRBJ1-2): DTGVSQNPRHKITKRGQNVTFRCDPISEHNRLYWYRQTLGQGPEFLTYFQNEAQLEKSRLLSDRFSAERPKGSFSTLEIQRTEQGDSAMYLCASSPDLRSSNYGYTFGSGTRLTVV.

The chain employs TRBV6-2 or TRBV6-3 and TRBJ2-7, with 9 bases fitting TRBD2. The V gene's germline CDR1 is MNHEY and CDR2 SVGEGT. The CDR3 extends over 14 amino acids. The V segment lost 7 bases and the J segment 1 base; nucleotides outside the gene matches: 5. CDR3 bases: TGTGCCAGCAAATTAGCGGGAGCATCCTACGAGCAGTACTTC. Protein sequence: CASKLAGASYEQYF.

The chain uses TRBV18 and TRBJ2-1; a weak D match, TRBD1 (6 bases). CDR1 is KGHSH, CDR2 LQKENI, per germline. Trimming shortened V by 4 bases and J by 8 bases, and 18 bases separated the two germline ends. CDR3 size: 15 residues. CDR3 nucleotides: TGTGCCAGCTCACAAGACCTGGGGGCCGGGGATGAGCAGTTCTTC. Translated, it gives CASSQDLGAGDEQFF.

This chain connects TRBV9 to TRBJ2-1; D possibly corresponds to TRBD1 (6 bases). Germline V CDR1 and CDR2: SGDLS, YYNGEE. The CDR3 has 14 amino acids. V was clipped by 3 bases and J by 8 bases, with 15 bases between them. The CDR3, as DNA: TGTGCCAGCAGCGGGGGGCTCCTCATGGATGAGCAGTTCTTC. Encoded protein: CASSGGLLMDEQFF.

The chain uses TRBV4-3 and TRBJ2-7; D gene ambiguous. V lost 0 bases and J lost 4, with 10 bases in between. CDR3 length: 14 residues. CDR1 is LGHNA, CDR2 YSLEER, per germline. The CDR3 sequence: CASSQDRYQYEQYF. The CDR3 region has the DNA TGCGCCAGCAGCCAAGATCGCTACCAGTACGAGCAGTACTTC.

The chain joins TRBV12-3 or TRBV12-4 to TRBJ2-3; TRBD2 is a possible D gene (6 bases). The CDR3 is 15 residues long. V lost 5 bases and J lost 1, with 13 bases in between. This chain's CDR3 is CASSPGWGGTDTQYF. CDR3 coding DNA: TGTGCCAGCAGTCCTGGATGGGGGGGCACAGATACGCAGTATTTT.

The rearrangement uses TRBV4-3 and TRBJ2-1; TRBD2 agrees at 7 bases. Germline CDR1 reads LGHNA; CDR2 reads YSLEER. V was pared by 0 bases and J by 4 bases, with 9 bases of the junction left unmatched. The CDR3 length is 17 residues. This chain's CDR3 is CASSQDETGGPYNEQFF. In DNA, the CDR3 is TGCGCCAGCAGCCAAGATGAAACGGGAGGCCCTTACAATGAGCAGTTCTTC.